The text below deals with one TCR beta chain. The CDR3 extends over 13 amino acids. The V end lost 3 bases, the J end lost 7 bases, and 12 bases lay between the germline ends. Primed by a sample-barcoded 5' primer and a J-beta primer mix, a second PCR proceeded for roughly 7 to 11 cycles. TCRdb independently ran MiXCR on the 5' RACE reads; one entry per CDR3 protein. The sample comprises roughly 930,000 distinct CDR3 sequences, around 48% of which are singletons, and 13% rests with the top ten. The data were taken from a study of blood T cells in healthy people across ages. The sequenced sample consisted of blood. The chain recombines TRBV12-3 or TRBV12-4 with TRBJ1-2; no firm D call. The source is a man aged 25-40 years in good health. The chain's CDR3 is CASSFSDASGYTF. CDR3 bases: TGTGCCAGCAGTTTCTCGGATGCATCTGGCTACACCTTC.